This entry is about one T cell receptor (beta chain). In the source study's methods: Reference gene primer amplification gave nucleated cell count estimates. Clones were read by immunoSEQ multiplex PCR, and TCRdb kept only the in-frame ones, dropping some. Clonal size and the V and J genes are those of that table, whereas D and trimming came from the DNA. Among roughly 130,000 clones, about four fifths were seen once, and the ten largest hold approximately 12%. This sample is part of a study of blood T cell repertoires in COVID-19. Study as a whole: Material from acute and convalescent COVID-19 was sourced from the United States, Italy and Spain. From T cells, B-cell-depleted T cells, or PBMCs came the material, which was cDNA or gDNA.

Germline CDR1 reads LNHDA; CDR2 reads SQIVND (reference sequence). This CDR3 spans 18 amino acids. With V trimmed by 3 bases and J by 2 bases, 14 bases remained unmatched. This chain uses TRBV19 with TRBJ1-2; TRBD1 agrees at 8 bases. The clonotype was recovered from a woman in her fifties or sixties with acute or convalescent COVID-19. Material for sequencing was peripheral blood. The CDR3, as DNA: TGTGCCAGTAGTATTGATTATGTGGACAGGGACTCGAACTATGGCTACACCTTC. Translating gives CASSIDYVDRDSNYGYTF.